This TCR beta chain was observed in a study of early T cells in non-severe SARS-CoV-2 infection. About the study: The sequenced material was bulk RNA from unsorted whole blood, and its chains were unpaired.

Germline CDR1 is SGHTA and CDR2 is FQGNSA. Trimming stripped 1 base from V and 2 bases from J, with 12 bases between. The CDR3 is 15 residues long. Unique molecular identifiers (one per individual cDNA molecule) were attached. Each CDR3 protein is one row after TCRdb ran MiXCR on the 5' RACE reads. The sample has some 30,000 distinct CDR3 sequences, around 6.6% seen once; the top ten hold approximately 40%. This clonotype was picked up many times. The receptor comes from an adult who was a healthcare worker with PCR-confirmed SARS-CoV-2 infection or an uninfected control (not recorded which). Source material: whole blood. The chain carries TRBV7-2 and TRBJ2-7; tentative D call: TRBD2 (6 bases). The CDR3 loop is CASSLGGVSTYEQYF. Here the CDR3 DNA reads TGTGCCAGCAGCTTAGGGGGGGTCAGTACCTACGAGCAGTACTTC. The full variable domain, completed using reference TRBV7-2 and TRBJ2-7, is GAGVSQSPSNKVTEKGKDVELRCDPISGHTALYWYRQSLGQGLEFLIYFQGNSAPDKSGLPSDRFSAERTGGSVSTLTIQRTQQEDSAVYLCASSLGGVSTYEQYFGPGTRLTVT.